This T cell receptor (beta chain) derives from a study of blood T cell repertoires in COVID-19. The CDR3 extends over 13 amino acids. Looked up from germline, CDR1 is SGHTA and CDR2 is FQGNSA. V was clipped by 10 bases and J by 4 bases; unmatched bases: 7. Participants were aged about 18 to 100 years from around 26 US areas. Participant-reported clinical history was the basis for cohort assignment. The recovered donors of Cohort 3 showed two negative PCRs, clearance, or symptom resolution. Under the authors' procedure: Estimation of nucleated cell counts was performed using reference gene primer amplification. Data came from immunoSEQ multiplex PCR; TCRdb stores just in-frame clones and leaves some out. That table supplies the V and J calls and clone size; D and trimming were determined from the DNA. Among roughly 300,000 clones listed, around 90% were seen once.

The chain recombines TRBV7-2 with TRBJ2-7, with 10 bases lining up with TRBD2. The sequenced sample was PBMCs or T cells enriched from blood (not recorded which). The sequence derives from a woman aged 25 to 39 who had recovered from COVID-19. CDR3 nucleotides: TGTGCCACCCGGACTAGCGGTGCTTACGAGCAGTACTTC. This codes for CATRTSGAYEQYF.